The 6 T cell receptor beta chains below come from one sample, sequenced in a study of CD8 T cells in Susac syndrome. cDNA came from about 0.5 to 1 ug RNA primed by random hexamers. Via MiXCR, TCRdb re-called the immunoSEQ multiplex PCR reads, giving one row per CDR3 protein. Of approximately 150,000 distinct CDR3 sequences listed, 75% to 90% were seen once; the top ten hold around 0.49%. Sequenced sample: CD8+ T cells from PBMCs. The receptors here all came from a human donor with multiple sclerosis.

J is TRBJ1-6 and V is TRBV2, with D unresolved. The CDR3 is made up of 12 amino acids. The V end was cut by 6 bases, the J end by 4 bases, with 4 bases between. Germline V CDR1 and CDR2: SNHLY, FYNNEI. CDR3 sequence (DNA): TGTGCCAGCAGGGTTTATAATTCACCCCTCCACTTT. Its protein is CASRVYNSPLHF.

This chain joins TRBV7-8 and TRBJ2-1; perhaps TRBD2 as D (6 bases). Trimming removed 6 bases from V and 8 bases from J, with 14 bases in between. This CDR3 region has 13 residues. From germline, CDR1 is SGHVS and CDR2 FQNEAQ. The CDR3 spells CASSSDWGDEQFF. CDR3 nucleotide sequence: TGTGCCAGCAGTTCCGACTGGGGGGATGAGCAGTTCTTC.

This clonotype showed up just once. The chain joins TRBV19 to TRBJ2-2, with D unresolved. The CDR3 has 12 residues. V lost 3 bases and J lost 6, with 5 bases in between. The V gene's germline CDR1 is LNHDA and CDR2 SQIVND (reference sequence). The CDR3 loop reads CASSILSGELFF. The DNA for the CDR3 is TGTGCCAGTAGTATTCTTTCCGGGGAGCTGTTTTTT.

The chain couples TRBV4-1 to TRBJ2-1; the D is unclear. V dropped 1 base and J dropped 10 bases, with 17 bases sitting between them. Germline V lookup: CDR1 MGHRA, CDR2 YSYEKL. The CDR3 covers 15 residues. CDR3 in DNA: TGCGCCAGCAGCCAAGGGGTTAGGAGTGCAGAAGAGCAGTTCTTC. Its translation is CASSQGVRSAEEQFF.

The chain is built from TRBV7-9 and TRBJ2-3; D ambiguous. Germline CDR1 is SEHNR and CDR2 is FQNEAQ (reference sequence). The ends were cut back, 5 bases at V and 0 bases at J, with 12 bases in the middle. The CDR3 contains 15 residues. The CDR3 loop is CASSPYTASTDTQYF. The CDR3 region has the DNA TGTGCCAGCAGCCCCTACACTGCTAGCACAGATACGCAGTATTTT.

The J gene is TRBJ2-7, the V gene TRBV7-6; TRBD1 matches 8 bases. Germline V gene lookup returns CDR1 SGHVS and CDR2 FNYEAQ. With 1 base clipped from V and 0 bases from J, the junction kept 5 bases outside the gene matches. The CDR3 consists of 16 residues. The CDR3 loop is CASSLVGQDSSYEQYF. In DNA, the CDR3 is TGTGCCAGCAGCTTAGTGGGACAGGACAGCTCCTACGAGCAGTACTTC.